This is a list of T cell receptor beta chains from one sample in a study of vaccination and CD4 T cells after COVID-19. Their antigens are not known. TCRdb analysed the PCR reads with MiXCR anew, one entry per CDR3 protein. The sample lists approximately 9,300 distinct CDR3 sequences, around a quarter occurring once. The sequencing used CD4+ T cells from blood, cultured in vitro, collected before SARS-CoV-2 vaccination. The receptors stem from a human donor who received a COVID-19 vaccine. The CDR3 runs from the conserved cysteine through the conserved F or W. The order of the fields is D gene, V gene, clone size, J gene, CDR3 protein, CDR3 DNA. A D gene is named only where the DNA matches it firmly. Clone size is shown for a subset of rows, as once, few, many or a class of expanded clone.

-	TRBV12-3/TRBV12-4	-	TRBJ1-5	CASSLAGDGQPQHF	TGTGCCAGCAGTCTTGCAGGGGACGGGCAGCCCCAGCATTTT
TRBD1	TRBV12-3/TRBV12-4	-	TRBJ1-2	CASRLTGQDYGYTF	TGTGCCAGCAGACTCACGGGACAGGACTATGGCTACACCTTC
-	TRBV7-2	-	TRBJ1-2	CASSSRDKTDGYTF	TGTGCCAGCAGCTCACGGGATAAGACGGATGGCTACACCTTC
-	TRBV25-1	few	TRBJ1-2	CASSDTQYLNYGYTF	TGTGCCAGCAGTGACACGCAGTACCTTAACTATGGCTACACCTTC
-	TRBV19	-	TRBJ1-5	CASSIYRWGENNQPQHF	TGTGCCAGTAGTATCTATAGATGGGGGGAGAACAATCAGCCCCAGCATTTT
TRBD2	TRBV20-1	few	TRBJ2-4	CSARDQLAGGTKNIQYF	TGCAGTGCTAGAGACCAACTAGCGGGGGGAACCAAAAACATTCAGTACTTC
TRBD1	TRBV15	-	TRBJ2-3	CATNEDRSTDTQYF	TGTGCCACCAACGAGGACAGGAGCACAGATACGCAGTATTTT
-	TRBV12-5	few	TRBJ2-2	CASGKDREDTGELFF	TGTGCTAGTGGGAAAGACAGGGAGGACACCGGGGAGCTGTTTTTT
-	TRBV5-1	once	TRBJ1-4	CASSLGTANEKLFF	TGCGCCAGCAGCTTGGGGACAGCTAATGAAAAACTGTTTTTT
-	TRBV11-3	-	TRBJ2-1	CASSRGRSSYNEQFF	TGTGCCAGCAGTAGAGGACGGAGCTCCTACAATGAGCAGTTCTTC
TRBD2	TRBV7-9	medium-sized	TRBJ2-3	CASSRENLGLAGADTQYF	TGTGCCAGCAGCCGAGAGAACTTGGGACTAGCGGGGGCAGATACGCAGTATTTT
-	TRBV5-4	-	TRBJ2-5	CASSSPGTLQETQCF	TGTGCCAGCAGCTCCCCAGGGACATTGCAAGAGACCCAGTGCTTC
-	TRBV29-1	-	TRBJ2-7	CSVEERAGEQYF	TGCAGCGTTGAAGAGAGGGCAGGCGAGCAGTACTTC
-	TRBV12-5	-	TRBJ1-1	CASGLVIAGRGYSTEAFF	TGTGCTAGTGGTTTGGTAATCGCAGGGAGGGGTTATAGCACTGAAGCTTTCTTT
-	TRBV19	few	TRBJ1-6	CASTPGTVNSPLHF	TGTGCCAGTACTCCTGGGACGGTTAATTCACCCCTCCACTTT
-	TRBV5-4	-	TRBJ1-1	CASSFGIQMNTEAFF	TGTGCCAGCAGCTTTGGGATTCAGATGAACACTGAAGCTTTCTTT
-	TRBV7-9	-	TRBJ2-7	CASSSFRGANYEQYF	TGTGCCAGCAGCTCATTTCGGGGGGCGAATTACGAGCAGTACTTC
-	TRBV11-3	few	TRBJ2-5	CASSLGRSMETQYF	TGTGCCAGCAGCTTAGGTAGATCTATGGAGACCCAGTACTTC
TRBD1	TRBV19	few	TRBJ2-7	CASSPGQGRYPGSEQYF	TGTGCCAGTAGTCCGGGACAGGGTCGTTATCCTGGAAGCGAGCAGTACTTC
-	TRBV19	-	TRBJ2-5	CASSIRDVQETQYF	TGTGCCAGTAGTATCCGGGACGTACAAGAGACCCAGTACTTC
-	TRBV12-3/TRBV12-4	-	TRBJ2-7	CASTSGGRAYEQYF	TGTGCCAGCACATCGGGTGGACGGGCCTACGAGCAGTACTTC
-	TRBV2	-	TRBJ1-2	CASSEETGLFYGYTF	TGTGCCAGCAGTGAAGAAACAGGGCTTTTCTATGGCTACACCTTC
-	TRBV5-4	few	TRBJ1-6	CASSQVGRGTNSPLHF	TGTGCCAGCAGCCAGGTCGGCAGGGGAACCAATTCACCCCTCCACTTT
TRBD1	TRBV5-4	medium-sized	TRBJ2-5	CASSFRDRAETQYF	TGTGCCAGCAGCTTTAGGGACAGGGCAGAGACCCAGTACTTC
TRBD1	TRBV6-1	-	TRBJ1-1	CASSRGQGPNTEAFF	TGTGCCAGCAGTCGAGGACAGGGGCCGAACACTGAAGCTTTCTTT
-	TRBV20-1	few	TRBJ1-1	CSARDIRVGAAFF	TGCAGTGCTAGAGATATCAGGGTCGGGGCAGCTTTCTTT
TRBD1	TRBV6-1	few	TRBJ1-5	CASSRDRGGNQPQHF	TGTGCCAGCAGTCGAGACAGGGGAGGCAATCAGCCCCAGCATTTT
-	TRBV2	-	TRBJ1-1	CASSEKPLGDTEAFF	TGTGCCAGCAGTGAAAAGCCACTCGGGGACACTGAAGCTTTCTTT
-	TRBV20-1	-	TRBJ1-1	CSINPGKGDTEAFF	TGCAGTATTAACCCAGGGAAGGGCGACACTGAAGCTTTCTTT
-	TRBV20-1	medium-sized	TRBJ1-5	CSAREGSQPQHF	TGCAGTGCTAGAGAGGGGAGTCAGCCCCAGCATTTT
-	TRBV19	few	TRBJ2-3	CASSIWAGDTDTQYF	TGTGCCAGTAGTATTTGGGCAGGGGACACAGATACGCAGTATTTT
-	TRBV6-1	-	TRBJ1-1	CASGRDTEAFF	TGTGCCAGCGGTAGGGATACTGAAGCTTTCTTT
-	TRBV4-2	-	TRBJ2-5	CASSQDGRKQETQYF	TGTGCCAGCAGCCAAGATGGGCGGAAACAAGAGACCCAGTACTTC
-	TRBV19	-	TRBJ2-1	CASSIGPLRGPRSSYNEQFF	TGTGCCAGTAGTATAGGCCCCTTGCGGGGGCCTAGGAGCTCCTACAATGAGCAGTTCTTC
TRBD1	TRBV12-3/TRBV12-4	-	TRBJ2-3	CASSAGTGETDTQYF	TGTGCCAGCAGTGCCGGGACAGGAGAGACAGATACGCAGTATTTT
TRBD1	TRBV7-9	-	TRBJ1-5	CASSSSGSLGQAQHF	TGTGCCAGCAGCTCGTCGGGCTCTCTCGGACAGGCCCAGCATTTT
TRBD2	TRBV20-1	once	TRBJ2-1	CSADHGVSGGDPYNEQFF	TGCAGTGCTGACCACGGGGTTAGCGGGGGGGACCCCTACAATGAGCAGTTCTTC
-	TRBV6-1	medium-sized	TRBJ1-2	CASSPGTLNYGYTF	TGTGCCAGCAGCCCCGGGACTCTTAACTATGGCTACACCTTC
TRBD1	TRBV11-2	-	TRBJ2-7	CASSSRTGLDSYEQYF	TGTGCCAGCAGTTCGAGGACAGGGCTAGACTCCTACGAGCAGTACTTC
TRBD1	TRBV10-2	-	TRBJ1-2	CASTPGGQIRFGAYTF	TGCGCCAGCACGCCAGGGGGCCAAATCCGTTTTGGGGCCTACACCTTC
-	TRBV28	medium-sized	TRBJ1-5	CASSAPGPNQPQHF	TGTGCCAGCAGTGCCCCGGGGCCCAATCAGCCCCAGCATTTT
-	TRBV20-1	few	TRBJ1-6	CSARARGRDHSPLHF	TGCAGTGCTAGAGCCCGCGGCAGGGACCATTCACCCCTCCACTTT
-	TRBV27	medium-sized	TRBJ2-3	CASRDREGPTDTQYF	TGTGCCAGCAGGGACAGGGAGGGTCCCACAGATACGCAGTATTTT
-	TRBV7-8	-	TRBJ2-7	CASSLERLRGTVSYEQYF	TGTGCCAGCAGCTTAGAGCGGTTGAGGGGGACGGTCTCCTACGAGCAGTACTTC
-	TRBV10-3	few	TRBJ1-6	CAISESENSPLHF	TGTGCCATCAGTGAGTCAGAGAATTCACCCCTCCACTTT
TRBD2	TRBV5-1	few	TRBJ2-3	CASSLGSGGNTDTQYF	TGCGCCAGCAGCTTAGGTAGCGGGGGGAACACAGATACGCAGTATTTT
-	TRBV30	-	TRBJ1-2	CAWSGRENGYTF	TGTGCCTGGAGTGGTAGGGAGAACGGCTACACCTTC
TRBD2	TRBV11-3	-	TRBJ2-4	CASSLLNSGGANIQYF	TGTGCCAGCAGCCTACTAAATAGCGGGGGGGCCAACATTCAGTACTTC
TRBD1	TRBV20-1	few	TRBJ2-4	CSASRQGANIQYF	TGCAGTGCTAGTCGACAGGGTGCGAACATTCAGTACTTC
-	TRBV30	-	TRBJ1-2	CAWSPPGLTYYGYTF	TGTGCCTGGAGTCCACCGGGACTGACCTATTACGGCTACACCTTC
-	TRBV12-3/TRBV12-4	few	TRBJ1-4	CASSLRGEKLFF	TGTGCCAGCAGTTTACGCGGAGAAAAACTGTTTTTT
TRBD1	TRBV11-2	few	TRBJ1-6	CASSSGTGYSPLHF	TGTGCCAGCAGTTCCGGGACAGGTTATTCACCCCTCCACTTT
TRBD1	TRBV27	-	TRBJ2-7	CASSLWPLGQGRYEQYF	TGTGCCAGCAGCCTCTGGCCCCTTGGACAGGGGAGGTACGAGCAGTACTTC
TRBD1	TRBV6-1	few	TRBJ1-4	CASKPTGDREKLFF	TGTGCCAGCAAGCCGACAGGGGATAGAGAAAAACTGTTTTTT
-	TRBV7-2	-	TRBJ1-2	CASSLVVGQGNYGYTF	TGTGCCAGCAGCTTAGTGGTCGGGCAGGGGAACTATGGCTACACCTTC
-	TRBV7-9	few	TRBJ1-1	CASSLELGRAFF	TGTGCCAGCAGCTTAGAGCTGGGAAGAGCTTTCTTT